This T cell receptor (beta chain) stems from a study of long-term antiretroviral therapy in people with HIV. The CDR3 is 14 amino acids. The germline gives CDR1 SGHRS, CDR2 YFSETQ. The trim removed 4 bases at V and 3 bases at J, leaving 3 bases unmatched. Participants living with HIV all received treatment in the United States. The assay, immunoSEQ v3.0, was run at survey level. Clones were read by immunoSEQ multiplex PCR, and TCRdb kept only the in-frame ones, dropping some. In the table there are more than 20,000 clones, approximately 90% of which are singletons. This clone was detected only once. Its antigen is unidentified. General study results and limits: All time points showed a repertoire dominated by clones expanded before ART.

Sequencing used unsorted PBMCs, obtained 1.8 years before starting antiretroviral therapy. V usage is TRBV5-1 and J usage is TRBJ2-1, with TRBD1 matching 8 bases. This clonotype was sampled from a woman younger than 45 with HIV. The CDR3 loop is CASSLGQDYNEQFF. DNA of the CDR3: TGCGCCAGCAGCCTGGGACAGGACTACAATGAGCAGTTCTTC.